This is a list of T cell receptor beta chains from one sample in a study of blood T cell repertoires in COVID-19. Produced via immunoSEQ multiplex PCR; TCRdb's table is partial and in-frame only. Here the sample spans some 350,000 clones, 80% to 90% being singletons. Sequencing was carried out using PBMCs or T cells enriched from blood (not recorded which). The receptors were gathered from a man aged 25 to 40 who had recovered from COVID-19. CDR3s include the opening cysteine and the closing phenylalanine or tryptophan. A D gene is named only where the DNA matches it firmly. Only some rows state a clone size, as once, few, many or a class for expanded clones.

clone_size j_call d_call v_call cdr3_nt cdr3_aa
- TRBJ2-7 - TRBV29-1 TGCAGCGTTGAGGGCTGGCCAGGGGCCTCCTACGAGCAGTACTTC CSVEGWPGASYEQYF
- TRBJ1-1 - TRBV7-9 TGTGCCAGCAGAATTAGTACCCTCAACACTGAAGCTTTCTTT CASRISTLNTEAFF
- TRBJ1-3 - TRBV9 TGTGCCAGCAGGGCCCTGGAGGCAGGAAACACCATATATTTT CASRALEAGNTIYF
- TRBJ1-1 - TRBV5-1 TGCGCCAGCAGCACAAATGGAGGTAATGAAGCTTTCTTT CASSTNGGNEAFF
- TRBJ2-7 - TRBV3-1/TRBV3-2 TGTGCCAGCAGTCCAACACCCAGGTACGAGCAGTACTTC CASSPTPRYEQYF
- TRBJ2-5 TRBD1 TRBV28 TGTGCCAGCAGCCTACCGGGACAGGGGGATGAGACCCAGTACTTC CASSLPGQGDETQYF
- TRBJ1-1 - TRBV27 TGTGCCAGCAGTCCCCAGGTTAGAAACACTGAAGCTTTCTTT CASSPQVRNTEAFF
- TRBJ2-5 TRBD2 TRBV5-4 TGTGCCAGCAGCTTGGATCCGGGGGGTGAAGAGACCCAGTACTTC CASSLDPGGEETQYF
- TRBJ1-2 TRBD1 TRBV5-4 TGTGCCAGCAGCTTGGCTGACAGGGTGGCCTATGGCTACACCTTC CASSLADRVAYGYTF
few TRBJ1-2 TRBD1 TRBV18 TGTGCCAGCTCAGAGGGGGCGGCTTACTATGGCTACACCTTC CASSEGAAYYGYTF
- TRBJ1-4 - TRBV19 TGTGCCAGTACGACAGGCGGCAATGAAAAACTGTTTTTT CASTTGGNEKLFF
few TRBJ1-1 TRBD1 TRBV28 TGTGCCAGCAGTTTGGGGGACAGCACGAACACTGAAGCTTTCTTT CASSLGDSTNTEAFF
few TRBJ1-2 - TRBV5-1 TGCGCCAGCAGCTTGTTTTCCCAGGAGGATGGCTACACCTTC CASSLFSQEDGYTF
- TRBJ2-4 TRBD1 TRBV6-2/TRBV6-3 TGTGCCAGCAGTTCCGCCGGGACAGGGAAGAACATTCAGTACTTC CASSSAGTGKNIQYF
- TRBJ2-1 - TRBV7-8 TGTGCCAGCAGCTTGGGCAGAAACAATGAGCAGTTCTTC CASSLGRNNEQFF
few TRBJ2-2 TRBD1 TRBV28 TGTGCCAGCAGAGGCGGACAGGATCACATCCGGGAGCTGTTTTTT CASRGGQDHIRELFF
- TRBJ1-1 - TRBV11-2 TGTGCCAGCAGCCCCCGGGACACTAACACTGAAGCTTTCTTT CASSPRDTNTEAFF
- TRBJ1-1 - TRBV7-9 TGTGCCAGCAGCTTATATCTGACGGGGAACACTGAAGCTTTCTTT CASSLYLTGNTEAFF
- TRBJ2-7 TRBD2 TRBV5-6 TGTGCCAGCAGCTTGGGACTAGCGGGGGACTCCTACGAGCAGTACTTC CASSLGLAGDSYEQYF
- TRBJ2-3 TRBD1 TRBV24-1 TGTGCCACCAGCGCTACAGGGGCTAGCACAGATACGCAGTATTTT CATSATGASTDTQYF
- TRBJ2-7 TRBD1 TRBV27 TGTGCCAGCAGTTTAAGCGGCGGGACAGGGTCCTACGAGCAGTACTTC CASSLSGGTGSYEQYF
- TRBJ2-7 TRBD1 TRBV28 TGTGCCAGCAGAGGACAGGAGAGGGGATACGAGCAGTACTTC CASRGQERGYEQYF
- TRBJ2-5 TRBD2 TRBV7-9 TGTGCCAGCAGCTTTCGGCTAGCGGGGGGGGAGACCCAGTACTTC CASSFRLAGGETQYF
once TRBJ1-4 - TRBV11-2 TGTGCCAGCAGCCTTGATCGACAGGCCGCGGTGTTTTTT CASSLDRQAAVFF
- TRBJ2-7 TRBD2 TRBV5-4 TGTGCCAGCAGCTTGAGTAGCGGGGGAGCTTACGAGCAGTACTTC CASSLSSGGAYEQYF
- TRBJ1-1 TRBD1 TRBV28 TGTGCCAGCAGTTTGGGGACAGGAAGTTTGGGGGCTTTCTTT CASSLGTGSLGAFF
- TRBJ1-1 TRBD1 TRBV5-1 TGCGCCAGCAGCCCAAACTCAGAAGGACAGGGGAACACTGAAGCTTTCTTT CASSPNSEGQGNTEAFF
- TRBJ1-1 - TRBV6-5 TGTGCCAGCAGTTACCGGACAACAGGGAAGCGTGAAGCTTTCTTT CASSYRTTGKREAFF
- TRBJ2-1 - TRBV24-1 TGTGCCACCAGCCCCAGGACAGACCTTTACAATGAGCAGTTCTTC CATSPRTDLYNEQFF
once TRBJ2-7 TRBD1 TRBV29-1 TGCAGCGTGGGTGAGGGGGACAGCTTCTCCTACGAGCAGTACTTC CSVGEGDSFSYEQYF
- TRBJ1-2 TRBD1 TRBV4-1 TGCGCCAGCAGCCTCGGACAGGACTATGGCTACACCTTC CASSLGQDYGYTF
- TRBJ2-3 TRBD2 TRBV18 TGTGCCAGCTCCACCGGGGGAGGGGGCACAGATACGCAGTATTTT CASSTGGGGTDTQYF
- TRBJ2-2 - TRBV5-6 TGTGCCAGCAGCTTCCGAACAGGGACCGGGGAGCTGTTTTTT CASSFRTGTGELFF
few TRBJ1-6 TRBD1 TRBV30 TGTGCCTGGAGTACACGGACAGGTTTTTATAATTCACCCCTCCACTTT CAWSTRTGFYNSPLHF
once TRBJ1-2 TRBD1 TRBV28 TGTGCCAGCAGTTCGGGACAGGACTATGGCTACACCTTC CASSSGQDYGYTF
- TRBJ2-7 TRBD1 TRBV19 TGTGCCAGTAGTCCCCAAGGACAGGGCCTTTTACCCTACGAGCAGTACTTC CASSPQGQGLLPYEQYF
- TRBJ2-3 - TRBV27 TGTGCCAGCAGTTTAGGGCGTGGAGGGAGCGAAGGTACGCAGTATTTT CASSLGRGGSEGTQYF
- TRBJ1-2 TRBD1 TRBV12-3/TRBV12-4 TGTGCCAGCAGTGGACAGGGCTATGGCTACACCTTC CASSGQGYGYTF
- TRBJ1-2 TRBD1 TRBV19 TGTGCCAGTAGTTTCGGGACAGGTTTGGATCGTGGCTACACCTTC CASSFGTGLDRGYTF